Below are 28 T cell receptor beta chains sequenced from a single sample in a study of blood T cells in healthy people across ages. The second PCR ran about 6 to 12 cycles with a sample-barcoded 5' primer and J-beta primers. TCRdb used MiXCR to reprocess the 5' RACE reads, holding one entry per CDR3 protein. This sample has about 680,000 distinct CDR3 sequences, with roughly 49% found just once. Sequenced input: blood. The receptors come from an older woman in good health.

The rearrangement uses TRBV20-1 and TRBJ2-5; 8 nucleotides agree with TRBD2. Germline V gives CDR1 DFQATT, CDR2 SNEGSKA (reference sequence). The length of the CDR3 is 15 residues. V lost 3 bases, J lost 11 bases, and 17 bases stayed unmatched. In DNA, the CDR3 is TGCAGTGCTAGCGGGAGGGCCCTAGTCTACAATGAGCAGTACTTC. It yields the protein CSASGRALVYNEQYF.

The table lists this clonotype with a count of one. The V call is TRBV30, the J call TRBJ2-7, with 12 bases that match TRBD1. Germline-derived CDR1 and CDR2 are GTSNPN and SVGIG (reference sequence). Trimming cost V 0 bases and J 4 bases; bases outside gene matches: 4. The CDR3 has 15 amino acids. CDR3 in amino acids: CAWSVGTGGWYEQYF. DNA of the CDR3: TGTGCCTGGAGTGTCGGGACAGGGGGCTGGTACGAGCAGTACTTC.

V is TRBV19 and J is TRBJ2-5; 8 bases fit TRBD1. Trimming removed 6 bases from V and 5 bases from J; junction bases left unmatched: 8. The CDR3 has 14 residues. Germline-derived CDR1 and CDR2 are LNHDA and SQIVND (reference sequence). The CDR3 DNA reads TGTGCCAGTAGGCCGACAGGGGCGGTTGAGACCCAGTACTTC. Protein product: CASRPTGAVETQYF. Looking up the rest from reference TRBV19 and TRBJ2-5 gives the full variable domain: DGGITQSPKYLFRKEGQNVTLSCEQNLNHDAMYWYRQDPGQGLRLIYYSQIVNDFQKGDIAEGYSVSREKKESFPLTVTSAQKNPTAFYLCASRPTGAVETQYFGPGTRLLVL.

This CDR3 reads CASSRRWRSGKTDTQYF. DNA of the CDR3: TGCGCCAGCAGCCGTCGATGGAGAAGCGGGAAAACAGATACGCAGTATTTT. The chain joins TRBV5-1 to TRBJ2-3, with TRBD2 identical over 7 bases. Trimming cost V 4 bases and J 3 bases; bases outside gene matches: 14. CDR1 and CDR2 (germline): SGHRS, YFSETQ. This CDR3 spans 17 amino acids.

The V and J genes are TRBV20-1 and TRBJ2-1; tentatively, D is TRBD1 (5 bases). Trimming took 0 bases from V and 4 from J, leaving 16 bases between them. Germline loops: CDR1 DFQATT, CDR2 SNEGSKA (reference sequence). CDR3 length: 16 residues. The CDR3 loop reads CSARDGALKDYNEQFF. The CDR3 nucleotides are TGCAGTGCTAGAGATGGGGCATTAAAGGATTACAATGAGCAGTTCTTC.

The CDR3 DNA follows: TGTGCCAGCAGTGAAAGCCCAGGCACAGATACGCAGTATTTT. This gives the protein CASSESPGTDTQYF. The chain carries TRBV2 and TRBJ2-3; D is ambiguous. The V end was cut by 2 bases, the J end by 1 base, with 7 bases between. The length of the CDR3 is 14 residues. Germline CDR1 and CDR2: SNHLY and FYNNEI.

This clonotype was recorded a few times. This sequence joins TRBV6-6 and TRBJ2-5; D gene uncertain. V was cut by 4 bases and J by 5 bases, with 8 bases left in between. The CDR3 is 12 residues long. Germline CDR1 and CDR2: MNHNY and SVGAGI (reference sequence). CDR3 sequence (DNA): TGTGCCAGCAGTTCTGCACAGGAGACCCAGTACTTC. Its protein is CASSSAQETQYF.

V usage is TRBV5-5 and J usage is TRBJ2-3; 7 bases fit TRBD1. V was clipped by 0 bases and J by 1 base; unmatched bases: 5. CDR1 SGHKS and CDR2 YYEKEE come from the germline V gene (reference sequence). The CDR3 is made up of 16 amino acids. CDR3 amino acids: CASSLEGGGGTDTQYF. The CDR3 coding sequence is TGTGCCAGCAGCTTGGAAGGGGGCGGAGGCACAGATACGCAGTATTTT.

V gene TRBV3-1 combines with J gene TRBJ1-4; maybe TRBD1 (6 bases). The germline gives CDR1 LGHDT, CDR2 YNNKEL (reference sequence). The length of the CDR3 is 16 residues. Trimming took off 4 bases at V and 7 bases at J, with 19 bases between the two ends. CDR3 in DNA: TGTGCCAGCAGCCCCGCAATTAACAGGGCTGGTGAAAAACTGTTTTTT. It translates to CASSPAINRAGEKLFF.

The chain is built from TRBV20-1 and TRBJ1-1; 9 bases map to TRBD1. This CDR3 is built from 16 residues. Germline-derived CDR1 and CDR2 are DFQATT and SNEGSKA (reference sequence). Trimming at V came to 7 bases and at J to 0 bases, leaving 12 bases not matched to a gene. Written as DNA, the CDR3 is TGCAGTGTTGCTACAGGGGGCCTATCGTTGAACACTGAAGCTTTCTTT. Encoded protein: CSVATGGLSLNTEAFF.

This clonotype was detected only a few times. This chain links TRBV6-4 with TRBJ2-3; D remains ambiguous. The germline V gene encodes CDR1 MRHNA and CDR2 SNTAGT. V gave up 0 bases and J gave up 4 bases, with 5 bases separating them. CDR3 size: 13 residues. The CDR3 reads CASSDSSPDTQYF. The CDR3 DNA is TGTGCCAGCAGTGACTCGAGCCCAGATACGCAGTATTTT.

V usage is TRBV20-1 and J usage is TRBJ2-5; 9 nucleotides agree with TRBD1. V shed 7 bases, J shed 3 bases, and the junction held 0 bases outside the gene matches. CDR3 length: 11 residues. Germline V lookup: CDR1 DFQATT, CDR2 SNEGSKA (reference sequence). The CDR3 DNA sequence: TGCAGTGGGACAGGGGAAGAGACCCAGTACTTC. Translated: CSGTGEETQYF.

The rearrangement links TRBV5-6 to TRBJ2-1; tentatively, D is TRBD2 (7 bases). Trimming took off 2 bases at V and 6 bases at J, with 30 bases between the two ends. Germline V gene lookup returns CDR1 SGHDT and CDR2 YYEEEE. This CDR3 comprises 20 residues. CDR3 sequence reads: CASSFRRLRGAGEARNEQFF. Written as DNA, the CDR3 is TGTGCCAGCAGCTTCAGGCGGCTAAGGGGGGCGGGAGAGGCGCGCAATGAGCAGTTCTTC.

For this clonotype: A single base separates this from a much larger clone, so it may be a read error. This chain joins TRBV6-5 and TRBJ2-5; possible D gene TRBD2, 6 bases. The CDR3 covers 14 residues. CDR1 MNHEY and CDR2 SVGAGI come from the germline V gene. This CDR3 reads CASSDSGTPGEQYF. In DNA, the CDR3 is TGTGCCAGCAGTGACTCCGGAACACCGGGAGAGCAGTACTTC.

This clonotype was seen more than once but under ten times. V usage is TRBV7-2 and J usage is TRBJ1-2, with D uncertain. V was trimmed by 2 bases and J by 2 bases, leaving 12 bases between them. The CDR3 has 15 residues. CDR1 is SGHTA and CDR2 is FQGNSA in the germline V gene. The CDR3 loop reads CASSLYLGGNYGYTF. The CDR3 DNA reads TGTGCCAGCAGCTTATATCTGGGAGGAAACTATGGCTACACCTTC. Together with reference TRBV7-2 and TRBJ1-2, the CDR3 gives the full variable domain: GAGVSQSPSNKVTEKGKDVELRCDPISGHTALYWYRQSLGQGLEFLIYFQGNSAPDKSGLPSDRFSAERTGGSVSTLTIQRTQQEDSAVYLCASSLYLGGNYGYTFGSGTRLTVV.

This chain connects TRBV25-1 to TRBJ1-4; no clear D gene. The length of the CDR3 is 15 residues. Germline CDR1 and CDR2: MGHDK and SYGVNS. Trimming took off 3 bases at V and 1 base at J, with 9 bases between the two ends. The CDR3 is CASSDWERTNEKLFF. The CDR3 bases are TGTGCCAGCAGTGACTGGGAGAGAACTAATGAAAAACTGTTTTTT.

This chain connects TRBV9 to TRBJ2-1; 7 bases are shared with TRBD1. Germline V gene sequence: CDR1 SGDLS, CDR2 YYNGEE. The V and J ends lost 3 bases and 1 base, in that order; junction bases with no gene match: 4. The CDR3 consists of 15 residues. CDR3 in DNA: TGTGCCAGCAGCGGACAGGGAGTATCCTACAATGAGCAGTTCTTC. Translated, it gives CASSGQGVSYNEQFF. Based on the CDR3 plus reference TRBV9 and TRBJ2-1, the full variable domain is DSGVTQTPKHLITATGQRVTLRCSPRSGDLSVYWYQQSLDQGLQFLIQYYNGEERAKGNILERFSAQQFPDLHSELNLSSLELGDSALYFCASSGQGVSYNEQFFGPGTRLTVL.

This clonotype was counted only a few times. In nucleotides, the CDR3 is TGTGCCAGCAGCTTGACGGTCCTCTATGGCTACACCTTC. It translates to CASSLTVLYGYTF. The rearrangement joins TRBV6-2 or TRBV6-3 to TRBJ1-2; D gene unclear. The CDR3 runs 13 residues. Germline CDR1 and CDR2: MNHEY and SVGEGT. Trimming pared 6 bases from V and 4 bases from J, leaving 12 bases between.

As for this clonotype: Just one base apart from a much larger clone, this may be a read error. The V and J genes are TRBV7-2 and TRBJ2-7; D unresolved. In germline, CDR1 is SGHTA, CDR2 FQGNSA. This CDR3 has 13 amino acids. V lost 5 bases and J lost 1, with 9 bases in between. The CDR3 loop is CASSLSPSYEQYF. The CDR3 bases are TGTGCCAGCAGCCTTTCCCCGTCCTACGAGCAGTACTTC.

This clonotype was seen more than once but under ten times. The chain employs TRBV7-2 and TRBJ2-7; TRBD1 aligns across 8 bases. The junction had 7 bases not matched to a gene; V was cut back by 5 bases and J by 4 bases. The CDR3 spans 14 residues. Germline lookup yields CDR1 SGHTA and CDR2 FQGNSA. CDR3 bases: TGTGCCAGCAGCCAAGGGGACAGGAATTACGAGCAGTACTTC. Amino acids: CASSQGDRNYEQYF.

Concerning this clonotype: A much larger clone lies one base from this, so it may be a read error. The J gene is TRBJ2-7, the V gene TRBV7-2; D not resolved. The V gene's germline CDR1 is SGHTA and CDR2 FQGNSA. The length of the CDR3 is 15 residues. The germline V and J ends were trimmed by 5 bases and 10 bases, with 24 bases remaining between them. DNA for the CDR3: TGTGCCAGCAGCCGGACCGCGGACGGGCAAGAGATCCAGTACTTC. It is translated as CASSRTADGQEIQYF. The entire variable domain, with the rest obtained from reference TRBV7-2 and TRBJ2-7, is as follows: GAGVSQSPSNKVTEKGKDVELRCDPISGHTALYWYRQSLGQGLEFLIYFQGNSAPDKSGLPSDRFSAERTGGSVSTLTIQRTQQEDSAVYLCASSRTADGQEIQYFGPGTRLTVT.

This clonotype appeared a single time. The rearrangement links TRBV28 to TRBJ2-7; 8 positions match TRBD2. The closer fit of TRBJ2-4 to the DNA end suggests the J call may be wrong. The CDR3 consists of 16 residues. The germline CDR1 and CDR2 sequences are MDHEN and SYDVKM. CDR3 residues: CASSPRGVPGLNIQYF. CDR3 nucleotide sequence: TGTGCCAGCAGTCCGCGGGGGGTGCCGGGTCTGAACATTCAGTACTTC.

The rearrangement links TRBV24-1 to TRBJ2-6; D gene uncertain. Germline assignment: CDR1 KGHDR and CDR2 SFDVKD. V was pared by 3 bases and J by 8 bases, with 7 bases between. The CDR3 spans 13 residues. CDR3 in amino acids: CATSDRLTNVLTF. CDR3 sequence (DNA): TGTGCCACCAGTGATCGATTAACCAACGTCCTGACTTTC.

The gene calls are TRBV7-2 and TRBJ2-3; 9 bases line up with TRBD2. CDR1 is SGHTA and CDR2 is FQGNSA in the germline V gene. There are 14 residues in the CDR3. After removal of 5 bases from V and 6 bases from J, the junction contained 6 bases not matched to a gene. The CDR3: CASSVSGRYDTQYF. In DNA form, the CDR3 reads TGTGCCAGCAGCGTCAGCGGGAGGTACGATACGCAGTATTTT.

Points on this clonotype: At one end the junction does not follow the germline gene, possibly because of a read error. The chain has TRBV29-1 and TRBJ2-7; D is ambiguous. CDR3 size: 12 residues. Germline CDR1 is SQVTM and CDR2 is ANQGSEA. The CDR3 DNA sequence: TGCAGCTTCATGGACCCCAACTACAAGCAGTACTTC. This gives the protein CSFMDPNYKQYF.

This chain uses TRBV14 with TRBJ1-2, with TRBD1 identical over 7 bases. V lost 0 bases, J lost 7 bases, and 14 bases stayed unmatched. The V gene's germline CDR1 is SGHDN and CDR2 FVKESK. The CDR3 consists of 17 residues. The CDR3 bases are TGTGCCAGCAGCCAAGATCTCGGGGCAGGGGGATTGCGTGGCTACACCTTC. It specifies CASSQDLGAGGLRGYTF.

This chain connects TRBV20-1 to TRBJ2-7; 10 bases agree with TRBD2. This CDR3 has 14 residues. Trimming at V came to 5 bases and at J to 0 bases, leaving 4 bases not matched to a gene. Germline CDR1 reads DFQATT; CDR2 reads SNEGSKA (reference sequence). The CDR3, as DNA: TGCAGTGCTTTAGGACTAGCGGTCTCCTACGAGCAGTACTTC. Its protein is CSALGLAVSYEQYF.

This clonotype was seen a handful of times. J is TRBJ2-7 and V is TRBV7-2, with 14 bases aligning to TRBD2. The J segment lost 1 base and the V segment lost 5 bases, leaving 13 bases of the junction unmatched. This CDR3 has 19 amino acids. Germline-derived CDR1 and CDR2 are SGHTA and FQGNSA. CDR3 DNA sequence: TGTGCCAGCAGCAAACGAGCCGGGACTAGCGGGAGCTTATCCTACGAGCAGTACTTC. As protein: CASSKRAGTSGSLSYEQYF.